This T cell receptor (beta chain) originates from a study of cytomegalovirus exposure and HLA in healthy donors. Looking at the study overall: Assignment to the Caucasian-associated ancestry cluster applied to 75% to 85% of the roughly 420 genotyped donors. Findings and limits, study-wide: 164 TCR beta chains were listed as cytomegalovirus-associated. V- and J-gene trimming in TCR beta was tied to a missense DCLRE1C variant by an analysis performed later. In vitro assays verified that three CMV-associated chains recognized CMV antigens specifically.

This CDR3 is built from 11 residues. V was cut by 4 bases and J by 7 bases, with 7 bases left in between. CDR1 is SNHLY and CDR2 is FYNNEI in the germline V gene. The PCR employed 60 Vbeta primers together with 13 Jbeta primers. Using immunoSEQ multiplex PCR, the repertoire was profiled, and TCRdb retains in-frame clones only, with some absent. The data contain under 70,000 clones, about 70% of them singletons. Only a few counts were recorded for this clone. Its antigen is as yet unknown. This chain links TRBV2 with TRBJ1-2, with D maybe TRBD1 (5 bases). Sequencing input: PBMCs. This TCR was sampled from a woman younger than 45 in good health and CMV-seronegative. CDR3 in amino acids: CASSAGFGYTF. CDR3 coding DNA: TGTGCCAGCAGTGCAGGGTTTGGCTACACCTTC.